A selection of T cell receptor beta chains follows, all from one sample in a study of T cell repertoires in cytomegalovirus infection. One entry per CDR3 protein results from TCRdb running MiXCR on the reads. Here the sample spans 450,000 to 600,000 distinct CDR3 sequences, 11% being singletons. Input material: PBMCs. Receptor source: a human donor in good health (CMV status not recorded). Some clones in this sample may be carry-over from other donors' samples. CDR3s include the opening cysteine and the closing phenylalanine or tryptophan. The D gene is left open where the match is weak. Expanded clones get a size class; other rows say once, few or many, or leave the size out.

J gene	V gene	clone size	D gene	CDR3 protein	CDR3 DNA
TRBJ1-2	TRBV14	NA	NA	CASSHQTTLVGYTF	TGTGCCAGCAGCCACCAGACAACCCTCGTAGGCTACACCTTC
TRBJ2-7	TRBV18	few	TRBD2	CASSPPGLAGEDEQYF	TGTGCCAGCTCACCACCGGGACTAGCGGGAGAGGACGAGCAGTACTTC
TRBJ2-3	TRBV12-3/TRBV12-4	many	NA	CASSPRIDTQYF	TGTGCCAGCAGCCCGAGGATAGATACGCAGTATTTT
TRBJ1-1	TRBV7-9	NA	TRBD1	CASSFRRQGWTEAFF	TGTGCCAGCAGCTTCCGACGACAGGGATGGACTGAAGCTTTCTTT
TRBJ2-3	TRBV2	many	NA	CASRVANTQYF	TGTGCCAGCAGAGTGGCAAATACGCAGTATTTT
TRBJ2-7	TRBV7-3	many	TRBD2	CASSTTSDSYEQYF	TGTGCCAGCAGTACGACTAGCGACTCCTACGAGCAGTACTTC
TRBJ1-5	TRBV2	NA	TRBD1	CASSDSRTGGQPQHF	TGTGCCAGCAGTGACTCCCGGACAGGAGGGCAGCCCCAGCATTTT
TRBJ1-5	TRBV20-1	NA	NA	CSGSVGYSNQPQHF	TGCAGTGGCTCAGTGGGTTATAGCAATCAGCCCCAGCATTTT
TRBJ1-1	TRBV9	many	NA	CASSRLGAIRGAEAFF	TGTGCCAGCAGCCGACTGGGGGCGATCCGAGGCGCTGAAGCTTTCTTT
TRBJ2-7	TRBV7-3	many	NA	CASSLDTNEQYF	TGTGCCAGCAGCCTCGACACGAACGAGCAGTACTTC
TRBJ2-5	TRBV28	many	NA	CASSLWELGQGETQYF	TGTGCCAGCAGTTTATGGGAGCTCGGACAAGGGGAGACCCAGTACTTC
TRBJ1-5	TRBV20-1	few	NA	CSARDGRGVERNQPQHF	TGCAGTGCTAGGGACGGGCGAGGGGTCGAACGCAATCAGCCCCAGCATTTT
TRBJ2-1	TRBV3-1	few	TRBD2	CASSGGTSGIDEQFF	TGTGCCAGCAGCGGTGGGACTAGCGGGATAGATGAGCAGTTCTTC
TRBJ2-7	TRBV12-3/TRBV12-4	many	NA	CASSSTRGTYEQYF	TGTGCCAGCAGTTCTACCAGGGGTACCTACGAGCAGTACTTC
TRBJ2-3	TRBV2	NA	TRBD2	CASRQLAGDTDTQYF	TGTGCCAGCAGGCAACTAGCGGGGGACACAGATACGCAGTATTTT
TRBJ1-1	TRBV29-1	many	NA	CSVGDGRGSEAFF	TGCAGCGTTGGGGATGGCAGGGGCTCTGAAGCTTTCTTT
TRBJ2-7	TRBV28	many	TRBD2	CASSWLAGGLSEQYF	TGTGCCAGCAGTTGGTTAGCGGGAGGCCTGTCCGAGCAGTACTTC
TRBJ2-5	TRBV28	many	NA	CASSLRDIGTQYF	TGTGCCAGCAGCCTCCGGGACATTGGGACCCAGTACTTC
TRBJ2-7	TRBV11-2	few	TRBD2	CASSSSQRGSPYEQYF	TGTGCCAGCAGCTCGTCTCAGCGGGGCAGTCCCTACGAGCAGTACTTC
TRBJ1-5	TRBV19	many	NA	CASSTLGTSNQPQHF	TGTGCCAGTAGTACATTGGGGACTTCCAATCAGCCCCAGCATTTT
TRBJ1-1	TRBV7-3	many	NA	CASSRDISLNTEAFF	TGTGCCAGCAGCAGGGACATATCCTTGAACACTGAAGCTTTCTTT
TRBJ2-5	TRBV4-2	NA	NA	CASSQGPRETQYF	TGTGCCAGCAGCCAAGGTCCCCGAGAGACCCAGTACTTC
TRBJ1-5	TRBV12-3/TRBV12-4	many	NA	CASTPPGHVGQPQHF	TGTGCCAGCACCCCGCCCGGGCATGTAGGGCAGCCCCAGCATTTT
TRBJ1-6	TRBV10-3	few	NA	CAIGRSSYNSPLHF	TGTGCCATCGGCAGGAGCTCCTATAATTCACCCCTCCACTTT
TRBJ2-3	TRBV12-3/TRBV12-4	many	NA	CASSWGGDTDTQYF	TGTGCCAGCAGTTGGGGCGGGGATACAGATACGCAGTATTTT
TRBJ2-7	TRBV6-1	many	NA	CASREGRASNEQYF	TGTGCCAGCAGGGAAGGACGGGCCAGTAACGAGCAGTACTTC
TRBJ1-1	TRBV19	few	TRBD1	CASSIAAGGGTEAFF	TGTGCCAGTAGTATAGCGGCAGGGGGTGGAACTGAAGCTTTCTTT
TRBJ1-5	TRBV24-1	few	NA	CATSDGGEYQPQHF	TGTGCCACCAGTGACGGAGGGGAGTATCAGCCCCAGCATTTT
TRBJ1-5	TRBV12-3/TRBV12-4	many	NA	CASSFRSYQPQHF	TGTGCCAGCAGTTTCCGGAGCTATCAGCCCCAGCATTTT
TRBJ2-3	TRBV6-1	many	NA	CASTPDGATDTQYF	TGTGCCAGCACCCCCGACGGGGCCACAGATACGCAGTATTTT
TRBJ2-3	TRBV10-3	many	NA	CAISDDTQYF	TGTGCCATCAGTGACGATACGCAGTATTTT
TRBJ2-1	TRBV5-1	many	TRBD2	CASSLRTSGRTSYNEQFF	TGCGCCAGCAGCTTGAGGACTAGCGGGAGAACATCCTACAATGAGCAGTTCTTC
TRBJ2-7	TRBV5-1	few	TRBD1	CASTPGTGDYEQYF	TGCGCCAGCACCCCGGGGACAGGGGACTACGAGCAGTACTTC
TRBJ2-1	TRBV5-1	NA	NA	CASSAGIRDNEQFF	TGCGCCAGCAGCGCGGGGATACGGGACAATGAGCAGTTCTTC
TRBJ2-1	TRBV10-3	few	TRBD2	CAGAGGRSYNEQFF	TGTGCCGGAGCGGGGGGCCGTTCCTACAATGAGCAGTTCTTC
TRBJ1-5	TRBV20-1	many	NA	CSAVQDFSNQPQHF	TGCAGTGCTGTACAGGACTTTAGCAATCAGCCCCAGCATTTT
TRBJ2-1	TRBV27	many	NA	CASSLGRGSYNEQFF	TGTGCCAGCAGTTTGGGCAGGGGCTCCTACAATGAGCAGTTCTTC
TRBJ2-5	TRBV5-6	few	NA	CASSLWGVREQETQYF	TGTGCCAGCAGCTTGTGGGGCGTCAGGGAGCAAGAGACCCAGTACTTC
TRBJ2-4	TRBV20-1	few	TRBD2	CSARVPGRGVGSF	TGCAGTGCTAGAGTTCCCGGGAGGGGGGTGGGGTCCTTC
TRBJ2-1	TRBV6-6	many	TRBD2	CASSYSASGGLLNEQFF	TGTGCCAGCAGTTACTCGGCTAGCGGGGGTCTCCTTAATGAGCAGTTCTTC
TRBJ2-2	TRBV7-3	many	TRBD2	CASSRGLAGGTGELFF	TGTGCCAGCAGCCGGGGACTAGCGGGAGGAACCGGGGAGCTGTTTTTT
TRBJ1-2	TRBV19	NA	NA	CASSIGVKDEYGYTF	TGTGCCAGTAGTATAGGTGTAAAGGACGAGTATGGCTACACCTTC
TRBJ2-5	TRBV5-1	many	NA	CASSLAWWAKEETQYF	TGCGCCAGCAGCTTGGCCTGGTGGGCGAAGGAAGAGACCCAGTACTTC
TRBJ1-5	TRBV12-3/TRBV12-4	many	NA	CASSLSGLNQPQHF	TGTGCCAGCAGTTTATCAGGGCTCAATCAGCCCCAGCATTTT
TRBJ1-5	TRBV15	NA	NA	CATSRGVWPQHF	TGTGCCACCAGCAGAGGAGTATGGCCCCAGCATTTT
TRBJ2-1	TRBV20-1	many	TRBD2	CSARDYGGVGNEQFF	TGCAGTGCTAGAGATTACGGGGGGGTAGGGAATGAGCAGTTCTTC
TRBJ2-5	TRBV11-1	many	TRBD1	CASSPRTGGRETQYF	TGTGCCAGCAGCCCGCGGACAGGGGGGAGAGAGACCCAGTACTTC
TRBJ1-2	TRBV5-4	few	NA	CASSPGGGSLDYGYTF	TGTGCCAGCAGCCCTGGAGGCGGGAGCTTGGACTATGGCTACACCTTC
TRBJ1-2	TRBV25-1	many	NA	CASSPREYYNYGYTF	TGTGCCAGCAGTCCCCGAGAGTACTACAACTATGGCTACACCTTC
TRBJ1-4	TRBV20-1	NA	NA	CSAPGGEKLFF	TGCAGTGCCCCCGGAGGAGAAAAACTGTTTTTT